The clone carrying this TCR beta chain was recorded at least ten times. The antigen is not known. The data are from a study of T-cell reconstitution after alpha-beta-depleted transplantation in children. Study-wide results and limits: In patients about two months after transplant, alpha-beta T cells reportedly arose from several hundred expanded graft clones. T-cell counts and diversity at one year post-transplant came mainly from newly produced T cells.

The CDR3 runs 14 residues. V was clipped by 4 bases and J by 6 bases, with 16 bases between them. Preparation of the TCRbeta library was carried out with unique molecular identifiers. TCRdb ran MiXCR on the PCR reads and lists one entry per CDR3 protein. This sample has about 290,000 distinct CDR3 sequences, with over 9% found just once. The source is a boy younger than two with acute myeloid leukemia, due to receive a stem cell transplant. The chain couples TRBV12-3 or TRBV12-4 to TRBJ2-7, with D tentatively TRBD1 (6 bases). This specimen was PBMCs, taken before TCRalphabeta/CD19-depleted stem cell transplant. The CDR3 sequence: CASSYPGQSPEQYF. The CDR3 coding sequence is TGTGCCAGCAGTTACCCGGGACAATCCCCCGAGCAGTACTTC.